Listed here are 24 T cell receptor beta chains from one sample, sequenced in a study of early T cells in non-severe SARS-CoV-2 infection. TCRdb recomputed calls from the 5' RACE reads with MiXCR, one row per CDR3 protein. The sample yields about 60,000 distinct CDR3 sequences, around 8.7% seen once. Sequencing was done on a sample of whole blood. Receptor source: an adult who was a healthcare worker with PCR-confirmed SARS-CoV-2 infection or an uninfected control (not recorded which).

V usage is TRBV10-3 and J usage is TRBJ1-5; D may be TRBD1 (5 bases). Deletions cut 0 bases from V and 5 bases from J, with 8 bases between. CDR1 ENHRY and CDR2 SYGVKD come from the germline V gene. This CDR3 is built from 14 residues. CDR3 nucleotides: TGTGCCATCAGTGAGTCTAGGGGAGATCAGCCCCAGCATTTT. Translating it yields CAISESRGDQPQHF.

At least ten counts were recorded for this clonotype. V gene TRBV4-1 combines with J gene TRBJ2-4; 8 bases align to TRBD2. The CDR3 sequence is 14 residues long. Germline CDR1 is MGHRA and CDR2 is YSYEKL. The J segment lost 9 bases and the V segment lost 2 bases, leaving 6 bases of the junction unmatched. CDR3 protein: CASSQSGRDGIQYF. The CDR3 nucleotides read TGCGCCAGCAGCCAATCCGGGAGGGATGGCATTCAGTACTTC.

This clonotype has just a few counts. V usage is TRBV20-1 and J usage is TRBJ2-1, with D unresolved. The CDR3 extends over 13 amino acids. Trimming cost V 1 base and J 1 base, with 5 bases left between them. Germline V lookup: CDR1 DFQATT, CDR2 SNEGSKA (reference sequence). CDR3 sequence: CSARGYSYNEQFF. CDR3 sequence (DNA): TGCAGTGCTAGAGGATATTCCTACAATGAGCAGTTCTTC.

V is TRBV20-1 and J is TRBJ2-2; D is ambiguous. The CDR3 extends over 13 amino acids. V was cut by 4 bases and J by 2 bases, with 8 bases left in between. The germline V gene encodes CDR1 DFQATT and CDR2 SNEGSKA (reference sequence). Here the CDR3 DNA reads TGCAGTGCTATGCAAGGCAACACCGGGGAGCTGTTTTTT. Its protein product is CSAMQGNTGELFF.

The chain carries TRBV12-3 or TRBV12-4 and TRBJ1-2; D is unresolved. The CDR3 has 13 amino acids. V was clipped by 6 bases and J by 4 bases, with 12 bases between them. The CDR3 bases are TGTGCCAGCAGCCCGGTCCAGCCCTATGGCTACACCTTC. Its protein product is CASSPVQPYGYTF.

This clonotype was observed many times. The J gene is TRBJ1-5, the V gene TRBV4-1; perhaps TRBD1 as D (5 bases). CDR1 is MGHRA and CDR2 is YSYEKL in the germline V gene. The V end lost 1 base, the J end lost 3 bases, and 13 bases lay between the germline ends. This CDR3 has 16 residues. This chain's CDR3 is CASSQVKGRNNQPQHF. CDR3 in DNA: TGCGCCAGCAGCCAAGTAAAGGGACGGAACAATCAGCCCCAGCATTTT.

This clonotype has ten or more counts. CDR3 sequence (DNA): TGTGCCAGCAGTTACTCGATGAGGACAGGGGGCGCGGGTTGGACTGAAGCTTTCTTT. Amino acid sequence: CASSYSMRTGGAGWTEAFF. The V and J genes are TRBV6-5 and TRBJ1-1; TRBD1 matches at 11 bases. Germline CDR1 reads MNHEY; CDR2 reads SVGAGI. The CDR3 sequence is 19 residues long. The V segment lost 0 bases and the J segment 5 bases; nucleotides outside the gene matches: 14.

This clonotype was seen a few times. The chain joins TRBV10-1 to TRBJ2-2, with 8 bases fitting TRBD1. The V segment lost 6 bases and the J segment 0 bases; nucleotides outside the gene matches: 6. The CDR3 totals 16 residues. The germline CDR1 and CDR2 sequences are WNHNN and SYGVQD (reference sequence). CDR3 amino acids: CASSGRTGPNTGELFF. The CDR3 coding sequence is TGCGCCAGCAGCGGAAGGACAGGGCCGAACACCGGGGAGCTGTTTTTT.

The sample holds many counts of this clonotype. V is TRBV15 and J is TRBJ1-5, with a possible D match to TRBD1 (6 bases). The V gene lost 7 bases and the J gene lost 3 bases, with 10 bases spanning the gap. CDR1 and CDR2 from the germline V gene are LNHNV and YYDKDF (reference sequence). There are 13 residues in the CDR3. CDR3 DNA sequence: TGTGCCACCAAGGACAGCTACAATCAGCCCCAGCATTTT. Translated, it gives CATKDSYNQPQHF.

The V and J genes are TRBV6-2 or TRBV6-3 and TRBJ1-2, with D unclear. The CDR3 length is 14 residues. Deletions cut 2 bases from V and 3 bases from J, with 10 bases between. Per the germline V gene, CDR1 is MNHEY and CDR2 is SVGEGT. Here the CDR3 reads CASSYDLRDYGYTF. CDR3 nucleotide sequence: TGTGCCAGCAGTTACGACCTAAGAGACTATGGCTACACCTTC.

The chain employs TRBV2 and TRBJ2-1, with 7 bases fitting TRBD1. The CDR3 runs to 14 residues. Per the germline V gene, CDR1 is SNHLY and CDR2 is FYNNEI. J gave up 9 bases and V 7 bases, and 12 bases lay outside the gene matches. The CDR3 region has the DNA TGTGCCAGCATAGGACAGGACGGAGTAGGTGAGCAGTTCTTC. Its protein is CASIGQDGVGEQFF.

This clonotype was seen a few times. The V and J genes are TRBV10-3 and TRBJ2-7; D remains unclear. The germline V gene has CDR1 ENHRY and CDR2 SYGVKD. V dropped 8 bases and J dropped 7 bases, with 9 bases sitting between them. This CDR3 spans 10 amino acids. The DNA of the CDR3 is TGTGCCATCGGAGCTGGGGAGCAGTACTTC. Protein product: CAIGAGEQYF.

This clonotype was seen only a few times. The V gene is TRBV11-2, the J gene TRBJ2-5; D is unclear. The CDR3 loop spans 15 amino acids. Germline V gene data show CDR1 as SGHAT and CDR2 as FQNNGV. V lost 3 bases and J lost 5, with 16 bases in between. The CDR3 protein is CASSLGYGKGETQYF. The CDR3 region has the DNA TGTGCCAGCAGCTTGGGATATGGGAAAGGGGAGACCCAGTACTTC.

The V call is TRBV7-6, the J call TRBJ2-7; 8 bases map to TRBD1. The ends lost 6 bases at V and 1 base at J; junction bases unmatched: 11. The germline CDR1 and CDR2 sequences are SGHVS and FNYEAQ. The CDR3 contains 16 residues. The CDR3 reads CASSTNAGQGSYEQYF. The CDR3 nucleotides read TGTGCCAGCAGTACAAACGCCGGACAGGGATCCTACGAGCAGTACTTC.

The rearrangement joins TRBV5-6 to TRBJ2-2, with D perhaps matching TRBD1 (5 bases). This CDR3 has 13 amino acids. Germline lookup yields CDR1 SGHDT and CDR2 YYEEEE. Trimming pared 5 bases from V and 4 bases from J, leaving 9 bases between. Written as DNA, the CDR3 is TGTGCCAGCAGGGGGCCGCGCACCGGGGAGCTGTTTTTT. Translated: CASRGPRTGELFF.

The table lists this clonotype with many counts. The J gene is TRBJ2-3, the V gene TRBV12-3 or TRBV12-4; 7 bases are a match to TRBD1. V shed 8 bases and J 4 bases; nucleotides not matched to a gene: 6. This CDR3 contains 13 residues. CDR3 nucleotides: TGTGCCAGCGAATCACAGGGGCCAGATACGCAGTATTTT. Encoded protein: CASESQGPDTQYF.

This clonotype was seen ten or more times. This chain connects TRBV20-1 to TRBJ1-5; TRBD1 agrees at 8 bases. The ends lost 2 bases at V and 5 bases at J; junction bases unmatched: 5. The CDR3 consists of 14 residues. CDR1 is DFQATT, CDR2 SNEGSKA, per germline (reference sequence). The CDR3 DNA reads TGCAGTGCTAGATCAGGGGGCATCGATCAGCCCCAGCATTTT. Encoded protein: CSARSGGIDQPQHF.

This clonotype came up many times. The chain employs TRBV4-3 and TRBJ2-7, with TRBD2 matching over 13 bases. The CDR3 totals 16 residues. CDR1 is LGHNA and CDR2 is YSLEER in the germline V gene. V was clipped by 3 bases and J by 3 bases; unmatched bases: 5. The CDR3 DNA follows: TGCGCCAGCAGCCATACCGGGACTAGCGGGATCTACGAGCAGTACTTC. Its translation: CASSHTGTSGIYEQYF.

This clonotype has at least ten counts. The chain employs TRBV14 and TRBJ1-1, with unresolved D. Germline V gene lookup returns CDR1 SGHDN and CDR2 FVKESK. The CDR3 length is 12 residues. Trimming shortened V by 0 bases and J by 10 bases, and 9 bases separated the two germline ends. CDR3 in DNA: TGTGCCAGCAGCCAAGACGGTCGGGTAGCTTTCTTT. It codes for CASSQDGRVAFF.

In DNA, the CDR3 is TGTGCCAGCAGTGAAGAAACCCTGGACTACAATGAGCAGTTCTTC. As protein: CASSEETLDYNEQFF. The chain couples TRBV6-1 to TRBJ2-1; D gene unclear. This CDR3 has 15 amino acids. Germline V gene lookup returns CDR1 MNHNS and CDR2 SASEGT. V lost 1 base, J lost 3 bases, and 10 bases lay in between.

In this sample, this clonotype turned up many times. The chain links TRBV7-8 to TRBJ2-6; 9 bases fit TRBD1. J was trimmed by 3 bases and V by 7 bases; bases with no gene match: 1. CDR1 and CDR2 from the germline V gene are SGHVS and FQNEAQ. CDR3 length: 14 residues. CDR3 DNA: TGTGCCAGCAACAGGGGGCGTGGGGCCAACGTCCTGACTTTC. This translates into CASNRGRGANVLTF. The whole variable domain, remainder taken from reference TRBV7-8 and TRBJ2-6, is GAGVSQSPRYKVAKRGQDVALRCDPISGHVSLFWYQQALGQGPEFLTYFQNEAQLDKSGLPSDRFFAERPEGSVSTLKIQRTQQEDSAVYLCASNRGRGANVLTFGAGSRLTVL.

This clonotype was seen only a few times. The CDR3, as DNA: TGCGCCAGCAGCCTGACGGGACAGGGGAACACCATATATTTT. Translated, it gives CASSLTGQGNTIYF. The gene calls are TRBV5-1 and TRBJ1-3; 10 nucleotides agree with TRBD1. Germline V gene sequence: CDR1 SGHRS, CDR2 YFSETQ. J gave up 7 bases and V 4 bases, and 5 bases lay outside the gene matches. This CDR3 region has 14 residues.

This sequence joins TRBV18 and TRBJ2-5; D remains ambiguous. The ends were cut back, 0 bases at V and 4 bases at J, with 6 bases in the middle. The CDR3 consists of 13 residues. CDR1 is KGHSH, CDR2 LQKENI, per germline. The CDR3 sequence: CASSPPGVETQYF. CDR3 nucleotides: TGTGCCAGCTCACCACCTGGGGTAGAGACCCAGTACTTC.

This clonotype has at least ten counts. This rearrangement joins TRBV18 to TRBJ2-3; TRBD2 agrees at 10 bases. J was trimmed by 5 bases and V by 4 bases; bases with no gene match: 9. This CDR3 contains 16 residues. Germline V gene lookup returns CDR1 KGHSH and CDR2 LQKENI. The CDR3 DNA is TGTGCCAGCTCACAAGAAGCGGGAGGGCCAGGAGATACGCAGTATTTT. Translated: CASSQEAGGPGDTQYF. Filled out from reference TRBV18 and TRBJ2-3, the complete variable domain reads NAGVMQNPRHLVRRRGQEARLRCSPMKGHSHVYWYRQLPEEGLKFMVYLQKENIIDESGMPKERFSAEFPKEGPSILRIQQVVRGDSAAYFCASSQEAGGPGDTQYFGPGTRLTVL.